The 9 T cell receptor beta chains presented below share a single source sample, sequenced in a study of T cell responses to AZD1222 COVID-19 vaccine. Sequencing used immunoSEQ multiplex PCR; TCRdb keeps in-frame clones, though not all of them. The repertoire has about 180,000 clones, 90% to 95% of them found once; the top ten carry around 0.98%. Sequences were derived from peripheral blood, sampled 28 days after the second dose of the MenACWY control vaccine. These TCRs come from an adult who received the MenACWY meningococcal vaccine as a control.

V is TRBV12-3 or TRBV12-4 and J is TRBJ2-3; TRBD1 might be the D (6 bases). The CDR3 loop spans 13 amino acids. V dropped 6 bases and J dropped 3 bases, with 10 bases sitting between them. The CDR3 is CASRNRATDTQYF. CDR3 nucleotide sequence: TGTGCCAGCAGGAACAGGGCAACAGATACGCAGTATTTT.

The chain is built from TRBV7-2 and TRBJ1-2; D call uncertain. From germline, CDR1 is SGHTA and CDR2 FQGNSA. This CDR3 is 14 amino acids long. V dropped 7 bases and J dropped 0 bases, with 12 bases sitting between them. CDR3 sequence reads: CASTSARANYGYTF. CDR3 in DNA: TGTGCCAGCACCTCCGCGAGGGCTAACTATGGCTACACCTTC.

The chain joins TRBV4-2 to TRBJ2-7; no clear D. Germline CDR1 is LGHNA and CDR2 is YNFKEQ. The CDR3 sequence is 14 residues long. V dropped 0 bases and J dropped 1 base, with 7 bases sitting between them. This chain's CDR3 is CASSQDPSSYEQYF. The DNA for the CDR3 is TGTGCCAGCAGCCAAGATCCGTCGTCCTACGAGCAGTACTTC.

J is TRBJ1-4 and V is TRBV5-1; the D is unclear. Germline V gene data show CDR1 as SGHRS and CDR2 as YFSETQ. The V and J ends lost 4 bases and 6 bases respectively, with 19 bases between them. The CDR3 runs to 16 residues. CDR3 sequence (DNA): TGCGCCAGCAGCCTGACTCCAAGGCGACAAGATGAAAAACTGTTTTTT. Protein sequence: CASSLTPRRQDEKLFF.

A single count supports this clone. The genes are TRBV29-1 and TRBJ2-7; D unclear. Germline-derived CDR1 and CDR2 are SQVTM and ANQGSEA. The CDR3 has 12 residues. The V gene lost 4 bases and the J gene lost 6 bases, with 13 bases spanning the gap. The CDR3 loop is CSVALSSFEQYF. CDR3 sequence (DNA): TGCAGCGTTGCGCTATCAAGTTTCGAGCAGTACTTC.

The rearrangement links TRBV11-2 to TRBJ1-6; D unresolved. The CDR3 loop spans 13 amino acids. Trimming removed 0 bases from V and 10 bases from J, with 7 bases in between. Germline loops: CDR1 SGHAT, CDR2 FQNNGV. The CDR3, as DNA: TGTGCCAGCAGCTTAGATTGGAAGTCACCCCTCCACTTT. It translates to CASSLDWKSPLHF.

V is TRBV6-2 or TRBV6-3 and J is TRBJ2-5; possible D gene TRBD2, 7 bases. There are 16 residues in the CDR3. CDR1 is MNHEY, CDR2 SVGEGT, per germline. V shed 2 bases and J shed 2 bases, with 15 bases lying between them. CDR3 sequence (DNA): TGTGCCAGCAGTTACCGCGGGGGCTCCATACAAGAGACCCAGTACTTC. This encodes CASSYRGGSIQETQYF.

About this clone itself: This sample also contains other DNA sequences that code for the same CDR3. The V and J genes are TRBV18 and TRBJ2-5; 7 bases line up with TRBD1. In germline, CDR1 is KGHSH, CDR2 LQKENI. The CDR3 length is 13 residues. With 3 bases clipped from V and 2 bases from J, the junction kept 0 bases outside the gene matches. In nucleotides, the CDR3 is TGTGCCAGCTCACCGGGACAGCAAGAGACCCAGTACTTC. As protein: CASSPGQQETQYF.

This rearrangement joins TRBV20-1 to TRBJ2-7; TRBD2 is a possible D gene (6 bases). The CDR3 length is 11 residues. Trimming removed 2 bases at V and 6 bases at J, with 8 bases between. Germline V lookup: CDR1 DFQATT, CDR2 SNEGSKA (reference sequence). The chain's CDR3 is CSARQGGEQYF. DNA for the CDR3: TGCAGTGCTAGACAGGGAGGCGAGCAGTACTTC.